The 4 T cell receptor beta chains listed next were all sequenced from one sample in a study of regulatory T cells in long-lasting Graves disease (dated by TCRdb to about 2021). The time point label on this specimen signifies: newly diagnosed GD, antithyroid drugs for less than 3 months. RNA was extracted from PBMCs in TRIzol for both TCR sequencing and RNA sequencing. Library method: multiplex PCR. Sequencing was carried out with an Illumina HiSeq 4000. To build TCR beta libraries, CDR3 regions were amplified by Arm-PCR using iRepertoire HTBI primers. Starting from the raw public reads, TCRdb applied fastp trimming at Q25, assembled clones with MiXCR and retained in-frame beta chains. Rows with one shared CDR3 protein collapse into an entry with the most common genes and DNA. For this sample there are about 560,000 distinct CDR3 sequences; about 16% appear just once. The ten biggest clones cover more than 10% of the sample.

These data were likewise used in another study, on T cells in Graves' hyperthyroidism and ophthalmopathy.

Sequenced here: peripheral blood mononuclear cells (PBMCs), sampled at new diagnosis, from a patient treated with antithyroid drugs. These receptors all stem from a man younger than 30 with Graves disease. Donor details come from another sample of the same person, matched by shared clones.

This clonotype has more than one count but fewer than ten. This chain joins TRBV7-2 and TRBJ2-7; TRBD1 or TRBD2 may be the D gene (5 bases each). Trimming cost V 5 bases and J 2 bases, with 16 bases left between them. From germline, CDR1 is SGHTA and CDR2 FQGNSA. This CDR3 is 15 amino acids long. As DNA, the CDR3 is TGTGCCAGCAGCCTACGGGGCAAGGGACCCTACGAGCAGTACTTC. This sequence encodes CASSLRGKGPYEQYF.

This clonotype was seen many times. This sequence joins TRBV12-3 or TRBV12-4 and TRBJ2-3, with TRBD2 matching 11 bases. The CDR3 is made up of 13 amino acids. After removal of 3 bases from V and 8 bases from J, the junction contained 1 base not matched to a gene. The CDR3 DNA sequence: TGTGCCAGCAGTTTCGGGACTAGCGGTACGCAGTATTTT. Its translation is CASSFGTSGTQYF.

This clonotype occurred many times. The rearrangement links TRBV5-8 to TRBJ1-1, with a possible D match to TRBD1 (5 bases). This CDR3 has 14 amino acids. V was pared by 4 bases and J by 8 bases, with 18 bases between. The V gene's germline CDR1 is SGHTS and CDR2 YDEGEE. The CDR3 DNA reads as TGTGCCAGCAGCAACCAGGGACGTGGGTTGGAAGCTTTCTTT. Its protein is CASSNQGRGLEAFF.

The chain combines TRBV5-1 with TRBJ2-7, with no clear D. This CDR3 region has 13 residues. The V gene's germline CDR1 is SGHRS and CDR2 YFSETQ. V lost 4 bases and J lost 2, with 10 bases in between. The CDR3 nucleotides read TGCGCCAGCAGCCCGGACGATCCCTACGAGCAGTACTTC. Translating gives CASSPDDPYEQYF.